This entry describes one T cell receptor (beta chain). The source of the sample is a study of blood T cell repertoires in COVID-19. Study in general: The samples span acute and convalescent COVID-19 from the United States, Italy and Spain. Sample material is recorded as cDNA or gDNA derived from T cells, B-cell-depleted T cells, or PBMCs.

CDR3 length equals 13 residues. Deletions cut 4 bases from V and 1 base from J, with 7 bases between. In the study's own analysis: Reference gene primers were amplified, and this amplification served to estimate nucleated cell counts. Method: immunoSEQ multiplex PCR; TCRdb's copy keeps in-frame clones and lacks some. That table is the source of V, J and clone size, and D and trimming were worked out from the DNA. The profile shows about 250,000 clones, roughly nine tenths of them singletons. Sequencing was carried out using peripheral blood. This receptor was obtained from a man aged 18 to 29 with active or convalescent COVID-19. The chain recombines TRBV12-3 or TRBV12-4 with TRBJ1-1; D is ambiguous. The CDR3: CASSSAGNTEAFF. The CDR3 DNA reads TGTGCCAGCAGTTCCGCGGGGAACACTGAAGCTTTCTTT.